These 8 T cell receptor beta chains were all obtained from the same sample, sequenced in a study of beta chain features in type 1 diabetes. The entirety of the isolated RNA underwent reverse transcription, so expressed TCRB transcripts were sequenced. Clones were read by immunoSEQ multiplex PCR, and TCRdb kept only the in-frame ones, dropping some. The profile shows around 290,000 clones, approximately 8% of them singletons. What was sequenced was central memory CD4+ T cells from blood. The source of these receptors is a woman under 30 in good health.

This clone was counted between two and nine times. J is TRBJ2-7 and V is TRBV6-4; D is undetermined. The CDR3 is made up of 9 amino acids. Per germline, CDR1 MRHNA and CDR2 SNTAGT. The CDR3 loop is CTNRVEQYV. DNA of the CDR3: TGCACAAATCGGGTAGAGCAGTACGTC.

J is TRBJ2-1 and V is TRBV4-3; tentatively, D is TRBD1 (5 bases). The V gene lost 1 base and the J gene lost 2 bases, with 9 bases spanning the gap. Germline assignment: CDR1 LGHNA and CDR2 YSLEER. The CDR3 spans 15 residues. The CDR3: CASSQAGFPYNEQFF. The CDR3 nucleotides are TGCGCCAGCAGCCAAGCAGGGTTCCCCTACAATGAGCAGTTCTTC.

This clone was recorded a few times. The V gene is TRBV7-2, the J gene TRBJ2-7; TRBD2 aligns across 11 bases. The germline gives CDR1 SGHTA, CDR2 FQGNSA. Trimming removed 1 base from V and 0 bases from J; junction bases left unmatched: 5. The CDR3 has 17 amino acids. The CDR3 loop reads CASSLGPGTSGSYEQYF. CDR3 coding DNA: TGTGCCAGCAGCTTAGGCCCCGGGACTAGCGGCTCCTACGAGCAGTACTTC.

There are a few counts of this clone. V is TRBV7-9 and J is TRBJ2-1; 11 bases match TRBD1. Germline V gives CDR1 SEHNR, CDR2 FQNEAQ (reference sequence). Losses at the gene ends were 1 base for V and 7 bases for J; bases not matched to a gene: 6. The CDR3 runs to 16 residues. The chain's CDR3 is CASSLDGQGARNEQFF. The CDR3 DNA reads TGTGCCAGCAGCTTAGACGGACAGGGGGCGCGGAATGAGCAGTTCTTC.

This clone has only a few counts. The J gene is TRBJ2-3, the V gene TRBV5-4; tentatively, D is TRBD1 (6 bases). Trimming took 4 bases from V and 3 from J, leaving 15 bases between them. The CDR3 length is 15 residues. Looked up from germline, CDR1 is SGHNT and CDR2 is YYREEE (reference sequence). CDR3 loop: CASSPWTEATDTQYF. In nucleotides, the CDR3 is TGTGCCAGCAGCCCGTGGACAGAAGCGACAGATACGCAGTATTTT. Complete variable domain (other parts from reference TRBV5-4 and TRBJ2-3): ETGVTQSPTHLIKTRGQQVTLRCSSQSGHNTVSWYQQALGQGPQFIFQYYREEENGRGNFPPRFSGLQFPNYSSELNVNALELDDSALYLCASSPWTEATDTQYFGPGTRLTVL.

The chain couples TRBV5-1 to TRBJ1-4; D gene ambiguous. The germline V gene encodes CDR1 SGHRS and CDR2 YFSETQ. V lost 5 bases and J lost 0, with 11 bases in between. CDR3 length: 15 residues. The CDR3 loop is CASSYVGATNEKLFF. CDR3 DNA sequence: TGCGCCAGCAGTTACGTGGGTGCAACTAATGAAAAACTGTTTTTT.

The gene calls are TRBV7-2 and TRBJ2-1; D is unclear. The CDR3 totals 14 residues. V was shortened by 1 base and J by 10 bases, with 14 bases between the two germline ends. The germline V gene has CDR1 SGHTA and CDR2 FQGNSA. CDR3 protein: CASSLVGWGSEQFF. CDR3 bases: TGTGCCAGCAGCTTAGTTGGATGGGGATCCGAGCAGTTCTTC.

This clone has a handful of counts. CDR3 sequence (DNA): TGTGCCAGCAGCCCCCGGACAGGGACTAGCACAGATACGCAGTATTTT. The encoded protein is CASSPRTGTSTDTQYF. The chain links TRBV11-2 to TRBJ2-3; 8 positions agree with TRBD1. The germline V gene has CDR1 SGHAT and CDR2 FQNNGV. Trimming took 5 bases from V and 0 from J; bases not matched to a gene: 7. CDR3 length: 16 residues.